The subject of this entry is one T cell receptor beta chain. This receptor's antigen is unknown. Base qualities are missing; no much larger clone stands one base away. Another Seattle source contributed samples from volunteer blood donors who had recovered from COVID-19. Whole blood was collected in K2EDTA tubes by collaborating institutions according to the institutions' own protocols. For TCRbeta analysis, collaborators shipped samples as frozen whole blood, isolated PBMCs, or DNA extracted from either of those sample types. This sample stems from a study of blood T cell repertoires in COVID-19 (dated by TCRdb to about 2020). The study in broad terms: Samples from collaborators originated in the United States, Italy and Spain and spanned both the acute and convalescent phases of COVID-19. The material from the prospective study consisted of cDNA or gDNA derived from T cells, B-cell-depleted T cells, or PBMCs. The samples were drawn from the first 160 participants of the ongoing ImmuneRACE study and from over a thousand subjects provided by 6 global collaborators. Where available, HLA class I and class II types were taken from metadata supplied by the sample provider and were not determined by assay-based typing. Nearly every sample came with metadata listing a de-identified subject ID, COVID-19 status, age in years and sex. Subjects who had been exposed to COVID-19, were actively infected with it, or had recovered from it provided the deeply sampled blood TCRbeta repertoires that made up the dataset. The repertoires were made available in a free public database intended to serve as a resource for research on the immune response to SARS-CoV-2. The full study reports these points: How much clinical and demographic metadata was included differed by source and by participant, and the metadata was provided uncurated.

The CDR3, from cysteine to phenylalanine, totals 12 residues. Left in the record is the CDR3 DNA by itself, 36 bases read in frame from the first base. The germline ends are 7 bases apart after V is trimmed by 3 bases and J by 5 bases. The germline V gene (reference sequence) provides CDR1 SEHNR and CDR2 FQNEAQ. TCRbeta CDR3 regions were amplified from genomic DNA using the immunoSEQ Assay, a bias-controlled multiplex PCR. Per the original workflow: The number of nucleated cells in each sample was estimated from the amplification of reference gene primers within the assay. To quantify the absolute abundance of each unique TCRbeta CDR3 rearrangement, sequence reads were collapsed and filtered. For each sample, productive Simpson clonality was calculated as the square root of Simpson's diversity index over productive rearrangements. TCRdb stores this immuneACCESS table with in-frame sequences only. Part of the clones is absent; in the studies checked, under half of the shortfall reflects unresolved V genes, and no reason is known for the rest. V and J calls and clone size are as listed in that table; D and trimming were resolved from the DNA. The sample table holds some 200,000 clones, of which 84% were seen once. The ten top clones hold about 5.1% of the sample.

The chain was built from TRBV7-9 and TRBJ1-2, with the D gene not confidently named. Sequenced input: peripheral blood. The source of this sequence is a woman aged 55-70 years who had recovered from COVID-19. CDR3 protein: CASSLELYGYTF. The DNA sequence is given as TGTGCCAGCAGCTTGGAGTTATATGGCTACACCTTC.